Below, 14 T cell receptor beta chains from the same sample are listed, as sequenced in a study of blood T cells in healthy people across ages. Then a second PCR, running roughly 7 to 12 cycles, was carried out with a sample-barcoded 5' primer and a J-beta primer mix. TCRdb re-analysed the 5' RACE reads in MiXCR, keeping a single row per CDR3 protein. The table has roughly 1,500,000 distinct CDR3 sequences, almost 35% seen once. The specimen sequenced was blood. These TCRs come from a woman aged 25 to 39 in good health.

The chain recombines TRBV7-9 with TRBJ1-4; D unclear. V was pared by 0 bases and J by 7 bases, with 9 bases between. This CDR3 has 14 residues. The germline V gene encodes CDR1 SEHNR and CDR2 FQNEAQ (reference sequence). In DNA, the CDR3 is TGTGCCAGCAGCTTAGCGTCAGACCTTGAAAAACTGTTTTTT. This sequence encodes CASSLASDLEKLFF.

The J gene is TRBJ2-3, the V gene TRBV5-6; 10 bases fit TRBD2. CDR1 is SGHDT, CDR2 YYEEEE, per germline. This CDR3 has 20 residues. With 0 bases clipped from V and 6 bases from J, the junction kept 19 bases outside the gene matches. The CDR3 loop reads CASSLGSGGAGITAIDTQYF. In DNA form, the CDR3 reads TGTGCCAGCAGCTTGGGAAGCGGGGGGGCGGGTATAACGGCCATCGATACGCAGTATTTT. Full variable domain (rest looked up from reference TRBV5-6 and TRBJ2-3): DAGVTQSPTHLIKTRGQQVTLRCSPKSGHDTVSWYQQALGQGPQFIFQYYEEEERQRGNFPDRFSGHQFPNYSSELNVNALLLGDSALYLCASSLGSGGAGITAIDTQYFGPGTRLTVL.

This chain uses TRBV20-1 with TRBJ2-3, with D possibly matching TRBD2 (5 bases). CDR3 length: 15 amino acids. CDR1 and CDR2 from the germline V gene are DFQATT and SNEGSKA (reference sequence). V was shortened by 6 bases and J by 0 bases, with 16 bases between the two germline ends. CDR3 nucleotides: TGCAGTGCCCCAGGACTGGAGTTTAGCACAGATACGCAGTATTTT. It translates to CSAPGLEFSTDTQYF.

This rearrangement joins TRBV7-9 to TRBJ1-2; TRBD1 might be the D (5 bases). Germline CDR1 and CDR2: SEHNR and FQNEAQ (reference sequence). V was trimmed by 0 bases and J by 2 bases, leaving 16 bases between them. CDR3 size: 17 residues. CDR3 region: CASSLALGDAKNYGYTF. The CDR3 region has the DNA TGTGCCAGCAGCTTAGCGCTAGGGGACGCGAAAAACTATGGCTACACCTTC.

The chain employs TRBV6-1 and TRBJ2-3, with 10 bases matching TRBD1. Germline CDR1 is MNHNS and CDR2 is SASEGT. V lost 8 bases to trimming and J lost 1 base; unmatched junction nucleotides: 6. The CDR3 runs 15 residues. CDR3 DNA: TGTGCCAGCCGGGACAGGGGCCGTGGCACAGATACGCAGTATTTT. This codes for CASRDRGRGTDTQYF.

In its sample, this clonotype was seen many times. The chain couples TRBV29-1 to TRBJ2-7; either TRBD1 or TRBD2 may supply D (5 bases each). The CDR3 runs 15 residues. In germline, CDR1 is SQVTM, CDR2 ANQGSEA. V gave up 0 bases and J gave up 7 bases, with 19 bases separating them. The CDR3 reads CSVEDTRGSHGEQYF. As DNA, the CDR3 is TGCAGCGTTGAAGACACGAGGGGATCTCATGGGGAGCAGTACTTC.

This clonotype was seen a handful of times. The chain joins TRBV20-1 to TRBJ2-3, with 14 nucleotides matching TRBD2. CDR1 DFQATT and CDR2 SNEGSKA come from the germline V gene (reference sequence). V shed 3 bases, J shed 2 bases, and the junction held 4 bases outside the gene matches. This CDR3 contains 16 residues. CDR3 bases: TGCAGTGCTAGGGCGACTAGCGGGAGGGTCACAGATACGCAGTATTTT. This encodes CSARATSGRVTDTQYF.

The V gene is TRBV7-2, the J gene TRBJ2-7; D is uncertain. Trimming stripped 4 bases from V and 4 bases from J, with 14 bases between. Germline CDR1 and CDR2: SGHTA and FQGNSA. There are 14 residues in the CDR3. The CDR3 sequence: CASSCGRIPYEQYF. The CDR3 nucleotides read TGTGCCAGCAGCTGTGGACGGATACCTTACGAGCAGTACTTC.

The chain uses TRBV2 and TRBJ2-7; maybe TRBD1 (5 bases). Germline V gene sequence: CDR1 SNHLY, CDR2 FYNNEI. V was cut by 7 bases and J by 3 bases, with 13 bases left in between. This CDR3 is built from 13 residues. CDR3 sequence: CASIGRTFYEQYF. The CDR3 region has the DNA TGTGCCAGCATTGGAAGGACATTCTACGAGCAGTACTTC.

This sequence joins TRBV3-1 and TRBJ1-5; 7 nucleotides agree with TRBD1. Losses at the gene ends were 0 bases for V and 6 bases for J; bases not matched to a gene: 5. There are 15 residues in the CDR3. Germline values: CDR1 LGHDT, CDR2 YNNKEL (reference sequence). The CDR3 DNA follows: TGTGCCAGCAGCCAAGATCGGCAGGGGGGTCAGCCCCAGCATTTT. Translation: CASSQDRQGGQPQHF.

A remark on this clonotype: At one boundary the junction diverges from the germline segment, which might be a read error. V and J are TRBV6-5 and TRBJ2-6, with 8 bases that match TRBD1. Per the germline V gene, CDR1 is MNHEY and CDR2 is SVGAGI. CDR3 size: 17 residues. CDR3 in DNA: TGTGCCAGCAGTTACCTCCAGGGGGCTAGAGGGGCCAACGTCCCGACTTTC. Protein product: CASSYLQGARGANVPTF.

This clonotype was observed a few times. V and J are TRBV5-6 and TRBJ2-5; possibly TRBD1 for D (5 bases). This CDR3 is 15 amino acids long. With 1 base removed from V and 5 bases from J, the gap between germline ends came to 15 bases. CDR1 and CDR2 (germline): SGHDT, YYEEEE. The CDR3 bases are TGTGCCAGCAGCTTGCCAGGGCCCGGGCGGGAGACCCAGTACTTC. As protein: CASSLPGPGRETQYF.

The CDR3 region has the DNA TGCAGTGCTAGAGATATAAGCGGGACCCACAATGAGCAGTTCTTC. Its protein is CSARDISGTHNEQFF. The V gene is TRBV20-1, the J gene TRBJ2-1, with 7 bases fitting TRBD2. The ends lost 0 bases at V and 5 bases at J; junction bases unmatched: 7. The CDR3 is 15 residues long. The germline gives CDR1 DFQATT, CDR2 SNEGSKA (reference sequence).

Ten or more counts support this clonotype. This chain connects TRBV29-1 to TRBJ1-1; the match to TRBD1 covers 9 bases. This CDR3 has 13 amino acids. Germline V gene lookup returns CDR1 SQVTM and CDR2 ANQGSEA. The V and J ends lost 6 bases and 4 bases, in that order; junction bases with no gene match: 6. The CDR3 bases are TGCAGCGTAGTGGGACAGGGAGTCACTGAAGCTTTCTTT. Amino acids: CSVVGQGVTEAFF.